The 19 T cell receptor beta chains below come from one sample, sequenced in a study of T-cell reconstitution after alpha-beta-depleted transplantation in children. Using unique molecular identifiers, the investigators prepared the TCRbeta library. Each CDR3 protein gets one entry after TCRdb re-called the PCR reads with MiXCR. The data show more than 550,000 distinct CDR3 sequences, about 10% seen once. Sequencing used PBMCs from the stem cell graft donor, obtained from the stem cell graft. These receptors came from a human donor who donated a stem cell graft to a child with acute myeloid leukemia.

This clonotype has a count of ten or more. The chain is built from TRBV3-1 and TRBJ2-1; D is unclear. This CDR3 comprises 11 residues. CDR1 is LGHDT, CDR2 YNNKEL, per germline (reference sequence). Trimming removed 3 bases at V and 8 bases at J, with 5 bases between. Here the CDR3 reads CASSQADEQFF. Here the CDR3 DNA reads TGTGCCAGCAGCCAGGCCGATGAGCAGTTCTTC.

Only a few counts were recorded for this clonotype. The chain carries TRBV25-1 and TRBJ2-5, with D maybe TRBD2 (5 bases). CDR1 and CDR2 from the germline V gene are MGHDK and SYGVNS. The germline V and J ends were trimmed by 3 bases and 4 bases, with 15 bases remaining between them. The CDR3 extends over 15 amino acids. For the CDR3, the DNA is TGTGCCAGCAGTGACCCCCAAAGCGGCCCAGAGACCCAGTACTTC. Amino acids: CASSDPQSGPETQYF.

This clonotype was seen many times. CDR3 loop: CSALGEGLYEQYF. The CDR3 DNA reads TGCAGTGCGTTGGGGGAGGGCCTTTACGAGCAGTACTTC. The chain recombines TRBV20-1 with TRBJ2-7; 7 positions agree with TRBD2. This CDR3 is built from 13 residues. Germline V gene lookup returns CDR1 DFQATT and CDR2 SNEGSKA (reference sequence). The V segment lost 6 bases and the J segment 4 bases; nucleotides outside the gene matches: 9.

The chain links TRBV20-1 to TRBJ1-3; 7 bases agree with TRBD1. CDR1 and CDR2 from the germline V gene are DFQATT and SNEGSKA (reference sequence). J gave up 6 bases and V 5 bases, and 10 bases lay outside the gene matches. The CDR3 runs to 14 residues. This CDR3 reads CSARKGAGANTIYF. The CDR3 coding sequence is TGCAGTGCTCGCAAGGGGGCAGGGGCAAACACCATATATTTT.

This rearrangement joins TRBV7-3 to TRBJ2-7; TRBD1 matches at 8 bases. This CDR3 region has 16 residues. Germline CDR1 is SGHTA and CDR2 is FQGTGA. V gave up 5 bases and J gave up 1 base; unmatched junction bases: 10. CDR3 in DNA: TGTGCCAGCAGCCCCCAACCCAGGGGGCTTTCCTACGAGCAGTACTTC. Translated, it gives CASSPQPRGLSYEQYF.

This clonotype was counted many times. CDR3 in amino acids: CASTPDRGSYEQYF. As DNA, the CDR3 is TGTGCCAGCACCCCTGACAGGGGGTCCTACGAGCAGTACTTC. The rearrangement joins TRBV6-1 to TRBJ2-7, with TRBD1 matching 9 bases. The V gene's germline CDR1 is MNHNS and CDR2 SASEGT. V was pared by 7 bases and J by 1 base, with 5 bases of the junction left unmatched. The CDR3 is 14 amino acids.

In its sample, this clonotype was seen many times. This chain connects TRBV9 to TRBJ2-3; a weak D match, TRBD2 (6 bases). V lost 2 bases and J 1 base, leaving 17 bases between the germline ends. The CDR3 is 17 amino acids. Germline assignment: CDR1 SGDLS and CDR2 YYNGEE. Written as DNA, the CDR3 is TGTGCCAGCAGCGTGGATCAAGCGGGTGGGGGCACAGATACGCAGTATTTT. The encoded protein is CASSVDQAGGGTDTQYF.

The gene calls are TRBV3-1 and TRBJ2-1, with 8 bases that match TRBD2. Unmatched junction bases numbered 11, after V lost 4 bases and J lost 6 bases. Germline lookup yields CDR1 LGHDT and CDR2 YNNKEL (reference sequence). The CDR3 length is 16 residues. The CDR3 bases are TGTGCCAGCAGCCCCCAACCCGGGACTAGTGCCAATGAGCAGTTCTTC. Translation gives CASSPQPGTSANEQFF.

At least ten counts were recorded for this clonotype. This rearrangement joins TRBV3-1 to TRBJ2-7; 7 nucleotides match TRBD1. CDR1 and CDR2 (germline): LGHDT, YNNKEL (reference sequence). Losses at the gene ends were 2 bases for V and 3 bases for J; bases not matched to a gene: 7. The CDR3 covers 15 residues. CDR3 loop: CASSQHSSGGYEQYF. For the CDR3, the DNA is TGTGCCAGCAGCCAACACAGCTCAGGGGGCTACGAGCAGTACTTC.

This clonotype was recorded a few times. V usage is TRBV20-1 and J usage is TRBJ2-7, with D perhaps TRBD2 (5 bases). Trimming stripped 4 bases from V and 7 bases from J, with 17 bases between. The CDR3 covers 13 residues. CDR1 is DFQATT and CDR2 is SNEGSKA in the germline V gene (reference sequence). The CDR3 DNA sequence: TGCAGTGCTATTCAACTAGGAGGAAGAGAGCAGTACTTC. This codes for CSAIQLGGREQYF.

This clonotype was seen only a few times. The genes are TRBV19 and TRBJ2-1; weak D call: TRBD1 (6 bases). CDR3 length: 13 amino acids. Per the germline V gene, CDR1 is LNHDA and CDR2 is SQIVND (reference sequence). V lost 5 bases, J lost 9 bases, and 14 bases lay in between. The CDR3 protein is CASSRQDPIEQFF. For the CDR3, the DNA is TGTGCCAGTAGTCGACAGGACCCTATTGAGCAGTTCTTC.

This clonotype was counted a few times. The chain has TRBV7-2 and TRBJ1-6; 9 nucleotides agree with TRBD1. With 5 bases clipped from V and 9 bases from J, the junction kept 8 bases outside the gene matches. The CDR3 spans 15 residues. Per germline, CDR1 SGHTA and CDR2 FQGNSA. DNA of the CDR3: TGTGCCAGCAGCCGCGAGGGACAGGGAAGTTCACCCCTCCACTTT. This encodes CASSREGQGSSPLHF.

This clonotype was counted between two and nine times. CDR3 amino acids: CASSYSTSGRASYEQYF. The CDR3 coding sequence is TGTGCCAGCAGTTACTCGACTAGCGGGAGGGCCTCCTACGAGCAGTACTTC. The genes are TRBV6-5 and TRBJ2-7; 14 bases fit TRBD2. J lost 0 bases, V lost 0 bases, and 1 base had no gene match. CDR3 size: 17 residues. Per germline, CDR1 MNHEY and CDR2 SVGAGI.

V is TRBV27 and J is TRBJ2-1; no definite D call. CDR1 MNHEY and CDR2 SMNVEV come from the germline V gene (reference sequence). The V end lost 4 bases, the J end lost 8 bases, and 15 bases lay between the germline ends. This CDR3 region has 14 residues. CDR3 protein: CASSYKQRSHEQFF. CDR3 coding DNA: TGTGCCAGCAGTTACAAACAGAGGTCCCATGAGCAGTTCTTC.

The chain combines TRBV7-2 with TRBJ2-3; 12 nucleotides line up with TRBD1. The CDR3 consists of 16 residues. Germline V CDR1 and CDR2: SGHTA, FQGNSA. The J segment lost 2 bases and the V segment lost 5 bases, leaving 5 bases of the junction unmatched. The CDR3 coding sequence is TGTGCCAGCAGCCGGGACAGGGGGCGATTCACAGATACGCAGTATTTT. Translating gives CASSRDRGRFTDTQYF.

The chain is built from TRBV21-1 and TRBJ2-2; the table gives TRBD2 as D, unverified against the DNA. TRBV21-1 is classified as a pseudogene. There are 24 residues in the CDR3. The CDR3 spells CASSKGVWGPLVGREKSNTGELFF. The DNA of the CDR3 is TGTGCCAGCAGCAAAGGGGTCTGGGGGCCTCTCGTTGGGCGGGAGAAATCGAACACCGGGGAGCTGTTTTTT.

This clonotype was seen ten or more times. This chain joins TRBV4-2 and TRBJ2-1, with TRBD2 matching 11 bases. Germline CDR1 reads LGHNA; CDR2 reads YNFKEQ. This CDR3 region has 15 residues. V lost 0 bases and J lost 10; bases outside the gene matches: 5. This chain's CDR3 is CASSQEIAGGQEQFF. The DNA of the CDR3 is TGTGCCAGCAGCCAAGAAATAGCGGGAGGGCAAGAGCAGTTCTTC.

The chain links TRBV12-3 or TRBV12-4 to TRBJ2-5; D may be TRBD2 (7 bases). The CDR3 has 12 amino acids. Trimming shortened V by 11 bases and J by 4 bases, and 14 bases separated the two germline ends. CDR3 coding DNA: TGTGCCTGTAGGGGGGGGGGAGAGACCCAGTACTTC. Protein product: CACRGGGETQYF.

This clonotype was seen a few times. V is TRBV29-1 and J is TRBJ2-5; TRBD2 aligns across 8 bases. CDR3 length equals 13 residues. The V gene end was trimmed by 4 bases and the J gene end by 5 bases; junction bases not matched to a gene: 6. Germline loops: CDR1 SQVTM, CDR2 ANQGSEA. The chain's CDR3 is CSVGERELETQYF. As DNA, the CDR3 is TGCAGCGTTGGGGAGCGGGAGTTGGAGACCCAGTACTTC.